The clone carrying this TCR beta chain occurred a few times. The record originates from a study of blood T cell repertoires in COVID-19. Study overall: The United States, Italy and Spain supplied acute and convalescent COVID-19 samples. In each case, the material was cDNA or gDNA derived from T cells, B-cell-depleted T cells, or PBMCs.

This CDR3 is 17 amino acids long. Germline loops: CDR1 SGHRS, CDR2 YFSETQ. Trimming cost V 0 bases and J 0 bases, with 13 bases left between them. Source study methods: The authors estimated nucleated cell counts from reference gene primer amplification. Sequencing was performed with immunoSEQ multiplex PCR; in TCRdb, only in-frame clones are kept and a portion is missing. D and trimming were read from the DNA, whereas the V and J calls and clone size are those reported in that table. This table holds over 130,000 clones, 75% to 90% found once. The sequence derives from a man aged 65 to 79 with acute or convalescent COVID-19. The V and J genes are TRBV5-1 and TRBJ1-3, with D unclear. Sequencing was done on a sample of peripheral blood. The CDR3: CASSLEVMPSSGNTIYF. The CDR3 coding sequence is TGCGCCAGCAGCTTGGAAGTCATGCCGAGCTCTGGAAACACCATATATTTT.